This T cell receptor (beta chain) emerged from a study of human T cells and chemical hapten exposure. Study information: During the roughly 25-week study period, patients had diphenylcyclopropenone applied to the scalp every week. Slight differences in pooled library volume were the main source of varying TCR yields across samples. Study findings and constraints: Once DPC sensitization occurred, TCRs above 1 in 1000 frequency showed no change.

TCRdb fed the RACE reads into MiXCR, producing one record per CDR3 protein. The sample shows around 360,000 distinct CDR3 sequences, about 6% of them seen only once. Germline assignment: CDR1 MNHEY and CDR2 SVGAGI. V lost 6 bases and J 4 bases, leaving 21 bases between the germline ends. The CDR3 sequence is 16 residues long. Time point described: patch test 2, 6 weeks after DPC sensitization. Treatment meaning: therapeutic diphenylcyclopropenone sensitization with weekly scalp DPC. Unfractionated whole blood served as the source for total RNA extraction. This clonotype was detected ten times or more. Its antigen is as yet unknown.

The receptor's source is a woman between 18 and 29 years old with alopecia areata. Some clones in this sample may be carry-over from other donors' samples. V and J are TRBV6-5 and TRBJ1-1, with D tentatively TRBD1 (5 bases). The specimen comprised whole blood, sampled in connection with sensitization to the hapten diphenylcyclopropenone (DPC). The DNA for the CDR3 is TGTGCCAGCAGCTCCGGGACGTTGGGACGGTTCACTGAAGCTTTCTTT. Translation gives CASSSGTLGRFTEAFF.